These 21 T cell receptor beta chains came from one sample sequenced in a study of Tregs in tolerant kidney transplant recipients (dated by TCRdb to between 2017 and 2020). The library was built by means of the immunoSEQ multiplex PCR assay. TCRdb's version of the immuneACCESS table is confined to in-frame rearrangements and falls short of the full clone set. An unresolved V gene accounts for under half of the shortfall where checked; the remainder is of unknown origin. In all, the sample holds fewer than 70,000 clones, and 65% to 85% of those were seen once. Under 6.5% of the sample belongs to the ten largest clones. Sequenced input: CD4+ T cells from blood. All receptors derive from a human donor in good health.

The V and J genes are TRBV5-6 and TRBJ2-5; possible D gene TRBD1, 5 bases. Germline CDR1 SGHDT, CDR2 YYEEEE. The CDR3 is made up of 17 amino acids. Trimming took 1 base from V and 7 from J, leaving 23 bases between them. This chain's CDR3 is CASSLLATTDTTGTQYF. CDR3 DNA sequence: TGTGCCAGCAGCTTGTTGGCCACGACAGATACCACGGGGACCCAGTACTTC.

The CDR3 region is CSESIAGAQETQYF. In nucleotides, the CDR3 is TGCAGCGAGTCTATAGCGGGGGCCCAAGAGACCCAGTACTTC. The V gene is TRBV29-1, the J gene TRBJ2-5, with 9 positions matching TRBD2. The germline CDR1 and CDR2 sequences are SQVTM and ANQGSEA. The CDR3 is 14 residues long. With V trimmed by 7 bases and J by 1 base, 7 bases remained unmatched. The variable domain in full, with the rest retrieved from reference TRBV29-1 and TRBJ2-5, is SAVISQKPSRDICQRGTSLTIQCQVDSQVTMMFWYRQQPGQSLTLIATANQGSEATYESGFVIDKFPISRPNLTFSTLTVSNMSPEDSSIYLCSESIAGAQETQYFGPGTRLLVL.

This clone was seen more than once but under ten times. This rearrangement joins TRBV5-4 to TRBJ2-5; TRBD1 might be the D (6 bases). V lost 0 bases and J lost 5, with 11 bases in between. The CDR3 runs to 14 residues. CDR1 and CDR2 from the germline V gene are SGHNT and YYREEE (reference sequence). CDR3 in amino acids: CASSLVGAGETQYF. CDR3 in DNA: TGTGCCAGCAGCTTGGTGGGGGCCGGGGAGACCCAGTACTTC.

J is TRBJ2-4 and V is TRBV10-3; TRBD1 aligns across 9 bases. Germline V CDR1 and CDR2: ENHRY, SYGVKD. Trimming removed 3 bases from V and 5 bases from J; junction bases left unmatched: 5. The CDR3 has 15 residues. CDR3 residues: CAISDPRTGENIQYF. The DNA of the CDR3 is TGTGCCATCAGTGACCCTAGGACAGGGGAAAACATTCAGTACTTC.

DNA of the CDR3: TGTGCCAGCAGCCCGCAACGTCGGGCGGTCAATTCACCCCTCCACTTT. Translated: CASSPQRRAVNSPLHF. The V and J genes are TRBV7-2 and TRBJ1-6, with unresolved D. V shed 5 bases and J shed 7 bases, with 18 bases lying between them. The CDR3 totals 16 residues. Per germline, CDR1 SGHTA and CDR2 FQGNSA.

CDR3 residues: CASRNEYGYTF. The CDR3, as DNA: TGTGCCAGCAGGAACGAATATGGCTACACCTTC. This chain links TRBV11-2 with TRBJ1-2; D remains unclear. CDR3 length: 11 residues. CDR1 and CDR2 (germline): SGHAT, FQNNGV. The V and J ends lost 6 bases and 5 bases respectively, with 7 bases between them.

The chain joins TRBV19 to TRBJ1-2, with TRBD1 as a possible D gene (5 bases). Germline assignment: CDR1 LNHDA and CDR2 SQIVND (reference sequence). V lost 6 bases and J lost 2, with 13 bases in between. CDR3 length: 14 amino acids. The CDR3 DNA reads TGTGCCAGTAGCCTGGGGGGTAGCAACTATGGCTACACCTTC. Its translation is CASSLGGSNYGYTF.

This chain links TRBV6-1 with TRBJ2-5, with 7 bases identical to TRBD1. The CDR3 totals 15 residues. Germline V gene data show CDR1 as MNHNS and CDR2 as SASEGT. V was clipped by 5 bases and J by 5 bases; unmatched bases: 11. The CDR3 DNA reads as TGTGCCAGCAGTAGAACAGGGGATTCTTTGGAGACCCAGTACTTC. Its translation: CASSRTGDSLETQYF.

V and J are TRBV6-1 and TRBJ2-1; 7 bases are shared with TRBD2. With 1 base clipped from V and 8 bases from J, the junction kept 8 bases outside the gene matches. Germline V gene sequence: CDR1 MNHNS, CDR2 SASEGT. This CDR3 has 15 amino acids. The CDR3 here is CASSEEVGGVDEQFF. For the CDR3, the DNA is TGTGCCAGCAGTGAAGAGGTTGGGGGGGTGGATGAGCAGTTCTTC.

Regarding this clone: At one end, the junction sequence differs from germline, possibly due to a read error. This sample includes further DNA sequences coding for the same CDR3. The rearrangement joins TRBV4-1 to TRBJ2-7; D remains unclear. Germline V gives CDR1 MGHRA, CDR2 YSYEKL. This CDR3 has 14 residues. CDR3 loop: CASSQDGLSYEQYF. The DNA of the CDR3 is TGCGCCAGCAGCCAAGACGGCCTGAGCTACGAGCAGTATTTC.

The gene calls are TRBV30 and TRBJ2-7, with 7 bases lining up with TRBD1. CDR1 and CDR2 (germline): GTSNPN, SVGIG (reference sequence). Trimming removed 0 bases from V and 7 bases from J; junction bases left unmatched: 3. CDR3 length: 12 residues. The CDR3 sequence: CAWSVGGPEQYF. Here the CDR3 DNA reads TGTGCCTGGAGTGTAGGGGGCCCGGAGCAGTACTTC.

The rearrangement uses TRBV19 and TRBJ1-2, with 8 positions matching TRBD1. This CDR3 spans 14 amino acids. The junction had 10 bases not matched to a gene; V was cut back by 8 bases and J by 5 bases. Germline V gives CDR1 LNHDA, CDR2 SQIVND (reference sequence). CDR3: CASQSSDREYGYTF. As DNA, the CDR3 is TGTGCCAGTCAGTCTTCGGACAGGGAATATGGCTACACCTTC.

This chain connects TRBV18 to TRBJ1-2, with D unclear. The V gene lost 6 bases and the J gene lost 2 bases, with 22 bases spanning the gap. The germline V gene has CDR1 KGHSH and CDR2 LQKENI. The CDR3 has 17 amino acids. CDR3 in amino acids: CASSPVSGGQSNYGYTF. The CDR3 DNA reads as TGTGCCAGCTCGCCTGTCAGCGGAGGGCAGTCCAACTATGGCTACACCTTC.

This clone was picked up many times. The V call is TRBV9, the J call TRBJ1-3, with D uncertain. CDR3 length: 15 amino acids. Germline V CDR1 and CDR2: SGDLS, YYNGEE. The ends were cut back, 0 bases at V and 0 bases at J, with 7 bases in the middle. The CDR3 loop is CASSVGGSSGNTIYF. Written as DNA, the CDR3 is TGTGCCAGCAGCGTAGGAGGGAGCTCTGGAAACACCATATATTTT.

The genes are TRBV7-6 and TRBJ2-2; no reliable D call. The CDR3 length is 16 residues. Germline values: CDR1 SGHVS, CDR2 FNYEAQ. V was pared by 5 bases and J by 0 bases, with 13 bases between. CDR3 nucleotide sequence: TGTGCCAGCAGCCAAAATAGCCCCGCGAACACCGGGGAGCTGTTTTTT. This sequence encodes CASSQNSPANTGELFF. Variable domain in full (rest from reference TRBV7-6 and TRBJ2-2): GAGVSQSPRYKVTKRGQDVALRCDPISGHVSLYWYRQALGQGPEFLTYFNYEAQQDKSGLPNDRFSAERPEGSISTLTIQRTEQRDSAMYRCASSQNSPANTGELFFGEGSRLTVL.

The chain carries TRBV7-9 and TRBJ1-3; D is unresolved. Germline CDR1 is SEHNR and CDR2 is FQNEAQ (reference sequence). This CDR3 has 15 amino acids. The germline V and J ends were trimmed by 1 base and 2 bases, with 9 bases remaining between them. The CDR3 loop is CASSLEGFAGNTIYF. CDR3 bases: TGTGCCAGCAGCTTAGAGGGCTTTGCTGGAAACACCATATATTTT.

This clone was seen a few times. The gene calls are TRBV25-1 and TRBJ1-5; perhaps TRBD1 as D (5 bases). CDR1 is MGHDK and CDR2 is SYGVNS in the germline V gene. The germline V and J ends were trimmed by 1 base and 7 bases, with 17 bases remaining between them. The CDR3 has 16 residues. As DNA, the CDR3 is TGTGCCAGCAGTGAATCCGGCCAGGGTGGACACCAGCCCCAGCATTTT. Amino acid sequence: CASSESGQGGHQPQHF.

V gene TRBV6-5 combines with J gene TRBJ1-2, with D unclear. V was trimmed by 5 bases and J by 4 bases, leaving 8 bases between them. The CDR3 extends over 12 amino acids. Germline V gene sequence: CDR1 MNHEY, CDR2 SVGAGI. The CDR3 coding sequence is TGTGCCAGCAGTGACGGAGTCTATGGCTACACCTTC. It specifies CASSDGVYGYTF.

The gene calls are TRBV6-5 and TRBJ1-5; D possibly corresponds to TRBD1 (6 bases). V lost 4 bases, J lost 6 bases, and 19 bases lay in between. The V gene's germline CDR1 is MNHEY and CDR2 SVGAGI. The CDR3 has 16 amino acids. The CDR3: CASSSQGRGRAQPQHF. CDR3 sequence (DNA): TGTGCCAGCAGTTCCCAGGGGAGGGGACGGGCTCAGCCCCAGCATTTT.

The rearrangement links TRBV9 to TRBJ1-5; unclear D gene. The V gene's germline CDR1 is SGDLS and CDR2 YYNGEE. The V end lost 2 bases, the J end lost 2 bases, and 11 bases lay between the germline ends. The CDR3 has 15 residues. The CDR3 DNA reads TGTGCCAGCAGCGTGAGTGGAACGGGCAATCAGCCCCAGCATTTT. Residues: CASSVSGTGNQPQHF.

The rearrangement joins TRBV6-5 to TRBJ2-7, with D perhaps matching TRBD1 (6 bases). This CDR3 region has 13 residues. V was shortened by 6 bases and J by 3 bases, with 12 bases between the two germline ends. Per germline, CDR1 MNHEY and CDR2 SVGAGI. In DNA, the CDR3 is TGTGCCAGCAGGATGACAGGAAACTACGAGCAGTACTTC. Translation: CASRMTGNYEQYF.